These 2 T cell receptor beta chains share one sample of origin, sequenced in a study of T-cell reconstitution after alpha-beta-depleted transplantation in children. Unique molecular identifiers were incorporated when the TCRbeta library was constructed. TCRdb processed the PCR reads anew with MiXCR; each CDR3 protein has one entry. The sample yields just over 950,000 distinct CDR3 sequences, about 26% seen once. The sequencing used PBMCs, mostly from graft donor cells, collected 360 days after TCRalphabeta/CD19-depleted stem cell transplant. Receptors originate from a boy less than two years old who had a stem cell transplant for SCID, so the T cells may come from the graft donor.

The V call is TRBV12-3 or TRBV12-4, the J call TRBJ2-2; D call uncertain. The length of the CDR3 is 10 residues. V lost 5 bases, J lost 8 bases, and 3 bases lay in between. The CDR3 reads CASSQGELFF. CDR3 nucleotides: TGTGCCAGCAGTCAAGGGGAGCTGTTTTTT.

This clonotype has only a few counts. The chain links TRBV20-1 to TRBJ1-3; 8 positions match TRBD1. Germline lookup yields CDR1 DFQATT and CDR2 SNEGSKA (reference sequence). V dropped 5 bases and J dropped 2; count of bases not matched to a gene: 8. The CDR3 contains 15 residues. CDR3 sequence (DNA): TGCAGTGCTGGGAAAACAGGGGGACCTGGAAACACCATATATTTT. The encoded protein is CSAGKTGGPGNTIYF.